This T cell receptor beta chain was documented in a study of blood T cell repertoires in COVID-19. With respect to this clone: Other DNA sequences of this sample code for an identical CDR3.

Trimming shortened V by 5 bases and J by 0 bases, and 7 bases separated the two germline ends. Germline V gene lookup returns CDR1 SNHLY and CDR2 FYNNEI. This CDR3 is 13 amino acids long. Per the original methods: Estimation of nucleated cell counts relied on the amplification of reference gene primers. The assay was immunoSEQ multiplex PCR, and TCRdb's table has in-frame clones only and misses some. V and J calls and clone size are those listed in that table; D and trimming were worked out from the DNA. Found here are fewer than 300,000 clones, 75% to 95% of them singletons; the top ten hold around 1.1%.

The receptor was derived from a woman aged 25 to 39 who had recovered from COVID-19. The genes are TRBV2 and TRBJ1-1; D is ambiguous. The material sequenced was PBMCs or T cells enriched from blood (not recorded which). The CDR3 DNA sequence: TGTGCCAGCAGTTCGGGGTTGAACACTGAAGCTTTCTTT. Protein: CASSSGLNTEAFF.